This T cell receptor beta chain was captured in a study of Graves' ophthalmopathy and Graves' hyperthyroidism. General study points: With just under 71% sensitivity and roughly 76% specificity, the model predicted ophthalmopathy progression. Appearing in blood as well were most expanded thyroid clonotypes above 0.001 frequency.

Hyperthyroidism counted as stable given no ophthalmopathy within 18 months of follow-up. This clonotype was seen ten or more times. Its antigen is not identified. Beta-chain TCR CDR3 regions were amplified from RNA transcripts. First-round RT-PCR with HTBI primers preceded a second-round multiplex PCR. TCRdb called the multiplex PCR reads again in MiXCR, with one record for every CDR3 protein. The repertoire has about 380,000 distinct CDR3 sequences, roughly 15% of them found once; the top ten carry approximately 7%. Sequenced sample: peripheral blood. This receptor was identified in a woman younger than 35 with stable Graves' hyperthyroidism.

The CDR3 sequence: CASSLSSGEKLFF. DNA of the CDR3: TGTGCCAGCAGCTTAAGTTCGGGGGAAAAACTGTTTTTT. V is TRBV11-2 and J is TRBJ1-4; no clear D gene. This CDR3 is 13 amino acids long. Germline V lookup: CDR1 SGHAT, CDR2 FQNNGV. Trimming removed 2 bases from V and 8 bases from J, with 9 bases in between.